The TCR beta chain described here comes from a study of OX40 agonist ivuxolimab in advanced cancers. As for the study in general: As their treatment, patients were administered ivuxolimab, an agonistic anti-OX40 (CD134) antibody. Previous treatment with anti-PD-1, anti-PD-L1 or anti-CTLA-4 therapy was allowed; 40% had received some. General study results and limits: Among expanded peripheral T cells, antigen specificity went undetermined.

The table lists this clone with a count of one. Its specificity is unknown. Germline values: CDR1 LNHNV, CDR2 YYDKDF (reference sequence). V was pared by 4 bases and J by 8 bases, with 16 bases of the junction left unmatched. CDR3 length: 17 amino acids. Exclusion of a patient followed from autoimmune disease history or systemic immunosuppression. Only in-frame clones appear in the TCRdb table, and some are missing; sequencing was by immunoSEQ multiplex PCR. The sample includes about 81,000 clones, roughly 85% of them seen just once. The clonotype comes from an adult with an advanced solid tumor such as melanoma, head and neck, liver or kidney cancer. The J gene is TRBJ2-2, the V gene TRBV15; TRBD1 agrees at 7 bases. The input for sequencing was CD4+ or CD8+ T cells sorted from blood, taken in a trial of the OX40 agonist ivuxolimab. The DNA for the CDR3 is TGTGCCACCAGCACCCTTACAGGGGCCTCTCCGTTAGGGGAGCTGTTTTTT. Protein: CATSTLTGASPLGELFF.